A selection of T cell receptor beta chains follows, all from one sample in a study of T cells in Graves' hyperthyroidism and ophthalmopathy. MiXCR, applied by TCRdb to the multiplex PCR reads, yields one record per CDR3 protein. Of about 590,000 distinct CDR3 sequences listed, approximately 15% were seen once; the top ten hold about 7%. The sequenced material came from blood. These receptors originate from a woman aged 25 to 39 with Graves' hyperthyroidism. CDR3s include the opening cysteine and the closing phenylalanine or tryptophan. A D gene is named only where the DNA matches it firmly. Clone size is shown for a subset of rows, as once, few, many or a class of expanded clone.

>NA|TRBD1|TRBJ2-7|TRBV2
CASTLGTGGYEQYF
TGTGCCAGCACCCTCGGGACAGGGGGATACGAGCAGTACTTC
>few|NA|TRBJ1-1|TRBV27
CASSLSLGREAFF
TGTGCCAGCAGTTTAAGTCTAGGCAGAGAAGCTTTCTTT
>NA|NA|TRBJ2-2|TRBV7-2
CASSRPNRGQRDTGELFF
TGTGCCAGCAGCCGTCCCAACCGGGGTCAGCGGGACACCGGGGAGCTGTTTTTT
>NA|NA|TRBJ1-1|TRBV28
CASTVHGAWDTEAFF
TGTGCCAGCACCGTACATGGGGCATGGGACACTGAAGCTTTCTTT
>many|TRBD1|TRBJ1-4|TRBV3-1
CASSQGPGDRGGKLFF
TGTGCCAGCAGCCAAGGTCCAGGGGACAGGGGTGGGAAACTGTTTTTT
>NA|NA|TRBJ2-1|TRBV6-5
CASSYQGRNEQFF
TGTGCCAGCAGTTACCAGGGTCGGAATGAGCAGTTCTTC
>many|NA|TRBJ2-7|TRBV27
CASSLFSRIGVYEQYF
TGTGCCAGCAGTTTATTTTCCCGGATAGGGGTCTACGAGCAGTACTTC
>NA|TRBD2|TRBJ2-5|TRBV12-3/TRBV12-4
CASTTTSGRTETQYF
TGTGCCAGCACCACGACTAGCGGGAGAACTGAGACCCAGTACTTC
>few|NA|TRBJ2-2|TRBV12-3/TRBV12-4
CASGGGDHTGELFF
TGTGCCAGCGGTGGTGGGGATCACACCGGGGAGCTGTTTTTT
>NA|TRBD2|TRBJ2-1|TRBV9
CASSVTSGDYNEQFF
TGTGCCAGCAGCGTGACTAGCGGAGACTACAATGAGCAGTTCTTC
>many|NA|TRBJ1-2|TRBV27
CASSFAPGNYGYTF
TGTGCCAGCAGTTTCGCCCCGGGCAACTATGGCTACACCTTC
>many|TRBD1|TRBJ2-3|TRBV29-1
CSVQDRGGDTQYF
TGCAGCGTTCAGGACAGGGGAGGGGATACGCAGTATTTT
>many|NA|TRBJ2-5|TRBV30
CAWSVGGQETQYF
TGTGCCTGGAGTGTAGGAGGCCAAGAGACCCAGTACTTC
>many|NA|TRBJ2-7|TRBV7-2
CASSGRAGGLTYEQYF
TGTGCCAGCAGCGGAAGGGCAGGCGGCCTAACCTACGAGCAGTACTTC
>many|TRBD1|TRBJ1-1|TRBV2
CASGLGTGGNTEAFF
TGTGCCAGCGGCCTAGGGACAGGGGGGAACACTGAAGCTTTCTTT
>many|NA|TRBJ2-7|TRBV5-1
CASSNTGQVYEQYF
TGCGCCAGCAGCAATACAGGGCAAGTCTACGAGCAGTACTTC